The next 24 T cell receptor beta chains were all read from a single sample in a study of T cells in Graves' hyperthyroidism and ophthalmopathy. It was RNA transcripts that yielded the amplified TCR beta CDR3 regions. First-round RT-PCR with HTBI primers amplified the TCR CDR3 region. TCRdb reprocessed the multiplex PCR reads with MiXCR, giving one entry per CDR3 protein. The data contain approximately 600,000 distinct CDR3 sequences, under 15% of them singletons. Sequenced input: blood. The receptors shown here come from a woman aged 40 to 50 with Graves' ophthalmopathy.

This clonotype was counted at least ten times. This chain connects TRBV6-1 to TRBJ1-3; weak D call: TRBD1 (5 bases). V gave up 7 bases and J gave up 7 bases, with 23 bases separating them. CDR1 is MNHNS, CDR2 SASEGT, per germline. There are 16 residues in the CDR3. Here the CDR3 reads CASTDRGLTSRNTIYF. CDR3 nucleotides: TGTGCCAGCACCGACCGGGGACTCACCTCTAGGAACACCATATATTTT.

The V gene is TRBV18, the J gene TRBJ2-7; the D is unclear. With 0 bases removed from V and 4 bases from J, the gap between germline ends came to 13 bases. The germline V gene has CDR1 KGHSH and CDR2 LQKENI. The CDR3 extends over 15 amino acids. CDR3 bases: TGTGCCAGCTCACCACCGTCTATTATCCCTTACGAGCAGTACTTC. Translated: CASSPPSIIPYEQYF.

This clonotype was recorded many times. The V and J genes are TRBV28 and TRBJ2-7; either TRBD1 or TRBD2 may supply D (5 bases each). In germline, CDR1 is MDHEN, CDR2 SYDVKM. The CDR3 contains 14 residues. Between the trimmed V and J ends, which lost 5 bases and 2 bases, there was a span of 13 bases. The CDR3 coding sequence is TGTGCCAGCAGTCCAGAATGGGGGACCTACGAGCAGTACTTC. This translates into CASSPEWGTYEQYF. The complete variable domain, with remaining parts taken from reference TRBV28 and TRBJ2-7, reads DVKVTQSSRYLVKRTGEKVFLECVQDMDHENMFWYRQDPGLGLRLIYFSYDVKMKEKGDIPEGYSVSREKKERFSLILESASTNQTSMYLCASSPEWGTYEQYFGPGTRLTVT.

This clonotype was seen repeatedly, ten times or more. The chain couples TRBV4-3 to TRBJ2-5, with 11 nucleotides matching TRBD1. V gave up 0 bases and J gave up 4 bases; unmatched junction bases: 4. The CDR3 has 16 residues. Germline V CDR1 and CDR2: LGHNA, YSLEER. DNA for the CDR3: TGCGCCAGCAGCCAAGACGGTGGGACAGGGGGAGAGACCCAGTACTTC. Protein product: CASSQDGGTGGETQYF.

This clonotype occurred many times. The CDR3 is CASSAGLFYGYTF. CDR3 in DNA: TGTGCCAGCAGTGCCGGGCTATTCTATGGCTACACCTTC. V and J are TRBV2 and TRBJ1-2; D remains ambiguous. V lost 4 bases, J lost 4 bases, and 10 bases lay in between. The CDR3 totals 13 residues. The V gene's germline CDR1 is SNHLY and CDR2 FYNNEI.

This clonotype was detected only a few times. The V call is TRBV6-1, the J call TRBJ2-6, with D maybe TRBD2 (6 bases). CDR3 length: 16 amino acids. CDR1 is MNHNS, CDR2 SASEGT, per germline. V lost 7 bases, J lost 4 bases, and 17 bases lay in between. Here the CDR3 DNA reads TGTGCCAGCACCTATAGGAGGGTGCCAGGGGCCAACGTCCTGACTTTC. It translates to CASTYRRVPGANVLTF.

This clonotype was seen many times. This chain connects TRBV10-3 to TRBJ2-5, with TRBD1 matching 7 bases. Germline V gene data show CDR1 as ENHRY and CDR2 as SYGVKD. The CDR3 runs to 14 residues. V lost 10 bases, J lost 5 bases, and 13 bases stayed unmatched. The CDR3 bases are TGTGCCAGCTCGGACGGGACAGAGACGGAGACCCAGTACTTC. Its translation: CASSDGTETETQYF.

This clonotype was detected many times. The chain is built from TRBV7-2 and TRBJ2-5, with unresolved D. V lost 1 base and J lost 4, with 13 bases in between. This CDR3 has 15 residues. CDR1 SGHTA and CDR2 FQGNSA come from the germline V gene. The CDR3 DNA is TGTGCCAGCAGCTTAGAATCCGCGTTACGAGAGACCCAGTACTTC. Translation: CASSLESALRETQYF.

This clonotype has a handful of counts. The chain combines TRBV11-2 with TRBJ2-2, with 9 bases matching TRBD1. This CDR3 comprises 14 residues. Germline-derived CDR1 and CDR2 are SGHAT and FQNNGV. V shed 6 bases and J 5 bases; nucleotides not matched to a gene: 4. The DNA for the CDR3 is TGTGCCAGCAGACGGGACAGGGCAACCGGGGAGCTGTTTTTT. This gives the protein CASRRDRATGELFF. The full variable domain, its missing parts supplied by reference TRBV11-2 and TRBJ2-2, is EAGVAQSPRYKIIEKRQSVAFWCNPISGHATLYWYQQILGQGPKLLIQFQNNGVVDDSQLPKDRFSAERLKGVDSTLKIQPAKLEDSAVYLCASRRDRATGELFFGEGSRLTVL.

The V and J genes are TRBV6-2 or TRBV6-3 and TRBJ2-3, with 11 bases that match TRBD2. The J segment lost 3 bases and the V segment lost 0 bases, leaving 5 bases of the junction unmatched. Per germline, CDR1 MNHEY and CDR2 SVGEGT. The CDR3 spans 17 residues. The CDR3 loop reads CASSYSGLAGGTDTQYF. Here the CDR3 DNA reads TGTGCCAGCAGTTACTCCGGACTAGCGGGTGGTACAGATACGCAGTATTTT.

This clonotype was seen ten or more times. The J gene is TRBJ2-5, the V gene TRBV6-2 or TRBV6-3, with D unresolved. CDR1 and CDR2 (germline): MNHEY, SVGEGT. This CDR3 has 13 residues. The V end was cut by 5 bases, the J end by 1 base, with 8 bases between. DNA of the CDR3: TGTGCCAGCAGTGTCGCGACCCAAGAGACCCAGTACTTC. Residues: CASSVATQETQYF.

This clonotype has at least ten counts. This chain uses TRBV6-2 or TRBV6-3 with TRBJ2-7; tentative D call: TRBD1 (6 bases). V was shortened by 0 bases and J by 3 bases, with 9 bases between the two germline ends. Germline CDR1 MNHEY, CDR2 SVGEGT. CDR3 size: 14 residues. CDR3 coding DNA: TGTGCCAGCAGTTACTCCTTGGACAGCTACGAGCAGTACTTC. Protein: CASSYSLDSYEQYF.

This chain's CDR3 is CASGTGTGATYGYTF. The CDR3 DNA sequence: TGTGCCAGTGGGACCGGGACAGGGGCTACCTATGGCTACACCTTC. The rearrangement uses TRBV19 and TRBJ1-2; 10 bases align to TRBD1. CDR3 length: 15 amino acids. V shed 8 bases and J 4 bases; nucleotides not matched to a gene: 10. Germline CDR1 reads LNHDA; CDR2 reads SQIVND (reference sequence).

This clonotype was detected ten times or more. The chain is built from TRBV20-1 and TRBJ2-7; D unresolved. Germline values: CDR1 DFQATT, CDR2 SNEGSKA (reference sequence). V was shortened by 3 bases and J by 5 bases, with 11 bases between the two germline ends. The CDR3 has 12 amino acids. The CDR3 here is CSASQSVHEQYF. DNA of the CDR3: TGCAGTGCTAGTCAGTCCGTACACGAGCAGTACTTC.

This chain connects TRBV6-5 to TRBJ2-1; 11 bases are shared with TRBD2. The CDR3 covers 15 residues. Losses at the gene ends were 3 bases for V and 8 bases for J; bases not matched to a gene: 6. From germline, CDR1 is MNHEY and CDR2 SVGAGI. CDR3 residues: CASSYRGTSGDEQFF. The CDR3 bases are TGTGCCAGCAGTTATAGGGGGACTAGCGGTGATGAGCAGTTCTTC.

This clonotype has a count of ten or more. Mismatch with germline at one junction end may stem from a read error. The chain combines TRBV13 with TRBJ1-2, with a possible D match to TRBD1 (6 bases). The CDR3 loop spans 13 amino acids. Germline CDR1 and CDR2: PRHDT and FYEKMQ (reference sequence). The CDR3 is CASSVGGGYGYTF. The DNA of the CDR3 is TGTGCCAGCAGCGTAGGGGGGGGCTATGGCTACACCTTC.

This clonotype was observed a few times. V is TRBV7-3 and J is TRBJ2-7; no reliable D call. CDR1 and CDR2 (germline): SGHTA, FQGTGA. V gave up 5 bases and J gave up 0 bases, with 8 bases separating them. The CDR3 is made up of 13 amino acids. Written as DNA, the CDR3 is TGTGCCAGCAGCCCAGACGTCTCCTACGAGCAGTACTTC. Translation: CASSPDVSYEQYF.

This clonotype was observed at least ten times. The V call is TRBV7-8, the J call TRBJ2-5; 7 bases are shared with TRBD2. V trimming: 5 bases; J trimming: 5 bases; junction bases outside the gene matches: 11. Looked up from germline, CDR1 is SGHVS and CDR2 is FQNEAQ. The CDR3 runs to 15 residues. In DNA, the CDR3 is TGTGCCAGCAGCCATCTAGCGGCCCCTTTTGAGACCCAGTACTTC. Encoded protein: CASSHLAAPFETQYF. The complete variable domain, with remaining parts taken from reference TRBV7-8 and TRBJ2-5, reads GAGVSQSPRYKVAKRGQDVALRCDPISGHVSLFWYQQALGQGPEFLTYFQNEAQLDKSGLPSDRFFAERPEGSVSTLKIQRTQQEDSAVYLCASSHLAAPFETQYFGPGTRLLVL.

This clonotype was detected ten times or more. The CDR3 spells CASSLGPTAGGLYEQYF. The CDR3 coding sequence is TGTGCCAGCAGCTTAGGGCCCACGGCGGGAGGTCTTTACGAGCAGTACTTC. This sequence joins TRBV7-2 and TRBJ2-7; TRBD2 matches 8 bases. CDR1 and CDR2 from the germline V gene are SGHTA and FQGNSA. V lost 1 base to trimming and J lost 4 bases; unmatched junction nucleotides: 12. The CDR3 is made up of 17 amino acids.

This clonotype came up many times. The V call is TRBV28, the J call TRBJ2-7; a possible D gene is TRBD2 (6 bases). The CDR3 covers 14 residues. V was pared by 1 base and J by 2 bases, with 9 bases between. CDR1 is MDHEN, CDR2 SYDVKM, per germline. In DNA, the CDR3 is TGTGCCAGCAGTTTATTGGCGGGAACCTACGAGCAGTACTTC. This codes for CASSLLAGTYEQYF.

This clonotype was counted at least ten times. The rearrangement joins TRBV27 to TRBJ2-7; 9 positions agree with TRBD2. CDR3 length: 15 residues. Germline values: CDR1 MNHEY, CDR2 SMNVEV (reference sequence). The junction had 5 bases not matched to a gene; V was cut back by 2 bases and J by 3 bases. CDR3: CASSLLPSGNYEQYF. The CDR3 bases are TGTGCCAGCAGTTTACTGCCTAGCGGGAACTACGAGCAGTACTTC.

The V gene is TRBV10-2, the J gene TRBJ2-5; 8 bases line up with TRBD2. CDR1 and CDR2 (germline): WSHSY, SAAADI. Germline trimming cut 6 bases from V and 5 bases from J; bases unmatched to any gene: 14. This CDR3 is 16 amino acids long. As DNA, the CDR3 is TGCGCCAGCAGCCGGCCTAGCGGGCCTGAATGGGAGACCCAGTACTTC. Translating gives CASSRPSGPEWETQYF.

This clonotype was detected ten times or more. The J gene is TRBJ1-2, the V gene TRBV19; the D is unclear. Germline-derived CDR1 and CDR2 are LNHDA and SQIVND (reference sequence). The V end lost 3 bases, the J end lost 6 bases, and 5 bases lay between the germline ends. This CDR3 comprises 11 residues. CDR3 DNA sequence: TGTGCCAGTAGTATGATGGATGGCTACACCTTC. It is translated as CASSMMDGYTF.

As concerns this clonotype: It may be a read error: a sequence one base away is much more abundant. The chain combines TRBV4-1 with TRBJ1-5, with D maybe TRBD1 (6 bases). Trimming cost V 1 base and J 3 bases, with 10 bases left between them. From germline, CDR1 is MGHRA and CDR2 YSYEKL. The CDR3 consists of 15 residues. The CDR3 DNA is TGCGCCAGCAGCCAAGCAGGGGCGGACAATCAGCCCCAGCATTTT. Its protein is CASSQAGADNQPQHF.